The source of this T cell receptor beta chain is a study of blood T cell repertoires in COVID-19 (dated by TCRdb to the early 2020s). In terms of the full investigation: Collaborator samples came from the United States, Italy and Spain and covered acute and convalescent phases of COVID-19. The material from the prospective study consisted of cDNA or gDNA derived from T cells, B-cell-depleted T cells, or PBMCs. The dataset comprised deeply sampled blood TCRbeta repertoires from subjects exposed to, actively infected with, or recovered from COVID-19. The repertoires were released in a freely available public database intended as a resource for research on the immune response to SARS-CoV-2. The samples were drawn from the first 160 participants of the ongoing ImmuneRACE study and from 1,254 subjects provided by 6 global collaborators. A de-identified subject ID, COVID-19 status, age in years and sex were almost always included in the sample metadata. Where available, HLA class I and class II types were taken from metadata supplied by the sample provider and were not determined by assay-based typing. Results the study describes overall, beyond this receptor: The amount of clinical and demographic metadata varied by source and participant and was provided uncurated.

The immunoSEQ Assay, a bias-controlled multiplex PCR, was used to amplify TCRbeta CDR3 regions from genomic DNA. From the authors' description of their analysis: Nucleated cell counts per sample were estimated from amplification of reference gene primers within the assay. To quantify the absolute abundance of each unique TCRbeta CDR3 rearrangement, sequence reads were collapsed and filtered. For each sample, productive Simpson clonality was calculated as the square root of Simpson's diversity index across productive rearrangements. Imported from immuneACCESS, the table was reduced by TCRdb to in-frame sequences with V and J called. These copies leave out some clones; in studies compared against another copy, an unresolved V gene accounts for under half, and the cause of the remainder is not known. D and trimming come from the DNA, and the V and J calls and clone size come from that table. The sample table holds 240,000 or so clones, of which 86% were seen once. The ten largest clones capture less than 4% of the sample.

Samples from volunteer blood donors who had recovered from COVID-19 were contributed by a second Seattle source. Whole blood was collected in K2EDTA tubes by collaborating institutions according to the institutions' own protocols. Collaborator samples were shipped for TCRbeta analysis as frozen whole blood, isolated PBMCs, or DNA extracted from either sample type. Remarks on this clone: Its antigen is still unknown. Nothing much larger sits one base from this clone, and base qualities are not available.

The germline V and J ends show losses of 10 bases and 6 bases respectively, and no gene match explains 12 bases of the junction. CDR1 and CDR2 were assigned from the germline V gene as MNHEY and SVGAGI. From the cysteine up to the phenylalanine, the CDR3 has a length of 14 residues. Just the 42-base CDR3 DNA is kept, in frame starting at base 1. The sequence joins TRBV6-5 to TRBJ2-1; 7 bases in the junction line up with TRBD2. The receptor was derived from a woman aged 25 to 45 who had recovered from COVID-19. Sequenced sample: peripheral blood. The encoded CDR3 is CATSRDGEGNEQFF. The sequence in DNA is TGTGCCACCTCAAGAGACGGGGAGGGCAATGAGCAGTTCTTC.